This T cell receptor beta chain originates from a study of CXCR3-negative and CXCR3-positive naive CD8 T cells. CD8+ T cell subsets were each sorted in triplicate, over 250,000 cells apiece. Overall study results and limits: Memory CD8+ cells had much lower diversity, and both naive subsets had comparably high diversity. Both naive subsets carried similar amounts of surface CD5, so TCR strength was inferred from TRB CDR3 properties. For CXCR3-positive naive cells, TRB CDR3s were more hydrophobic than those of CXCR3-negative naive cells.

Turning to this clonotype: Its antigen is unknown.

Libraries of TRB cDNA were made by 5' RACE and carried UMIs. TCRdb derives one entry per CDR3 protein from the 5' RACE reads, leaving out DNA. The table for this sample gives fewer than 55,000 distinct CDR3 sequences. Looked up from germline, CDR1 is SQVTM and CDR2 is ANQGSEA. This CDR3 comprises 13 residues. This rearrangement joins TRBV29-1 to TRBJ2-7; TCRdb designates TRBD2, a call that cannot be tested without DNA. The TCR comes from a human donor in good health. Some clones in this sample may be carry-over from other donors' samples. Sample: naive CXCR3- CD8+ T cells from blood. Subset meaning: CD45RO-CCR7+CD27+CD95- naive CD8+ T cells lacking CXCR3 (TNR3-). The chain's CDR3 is CSVVEGSPYEQYF.